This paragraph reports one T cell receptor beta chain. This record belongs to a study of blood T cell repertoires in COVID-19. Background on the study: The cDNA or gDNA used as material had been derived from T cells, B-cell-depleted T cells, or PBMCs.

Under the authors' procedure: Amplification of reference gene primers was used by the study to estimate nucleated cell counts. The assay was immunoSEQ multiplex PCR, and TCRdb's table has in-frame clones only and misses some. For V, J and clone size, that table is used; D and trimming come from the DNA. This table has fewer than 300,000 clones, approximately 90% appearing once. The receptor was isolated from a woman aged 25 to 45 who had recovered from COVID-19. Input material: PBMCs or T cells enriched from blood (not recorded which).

CDR3 protein: CASSPSGTPLQYF. The CDR3 DNA sequence: TGTGCCAGCAGCCCCTCCGGGACTCCCCTTCAGTACTTC. This chain uses TRBV9 with TRBJ2-5, with D possibly TRBD2 on 6 matching bases. CDR3 size: 13 residues. In germline, CDR1 is SGDLS, CDR2 YYNGEE. V shed 4 bases and J shed 11 bases, with 18 bases lying between them.